Described below is a single T cell receptor (beta chain) sequence and its context. Its cognate antigen is unknown. Researchers ran the PCR with 60 Vbeta and 13 Jbeta primers. Some clones are missing from TCRdb's copy, which holds only in-frame ones; the method was immunoSEQ multiplex PCR. The profile shows some 270,000 clones, 85% to 95% of them singletons. These data come from a study of cytomegalovirus exposure and HLA in healthy donors. Study-level points and caveats: Some TCR beta chains (164 of them) were listed as cytomegalovirus-associated.

Input material: PBMCs. The clonotype comes from a girl aged 2-10 years in good health and CMV-seronegative.

The CDR3 is CASSLSRRGNSPLHF. In nucleotides, the CDR3 is TGTGCCAGCAGTTTATCTCGAAGGGGGAATTCACCCCTCCACTTT. The gene calls are TRBV28 and TRBJ1-6, with a possible D match to TRBD1 (6 bases). This CDR3 comprises 15 residues. Germline CDR1 reads MDHEN; CDR2 reads SYDVKM. Trimming left V 1 base short and J 7 bases short, with 11 bases between.